Below are 20 T cell receptor beta chains sequenced from a single sample in a study of cytomegalovirus exposure and HLA in healthy donors. A multiplex PCR was run with 60 Vbeta primers and 13 Jbeta primers. TCRdb keeps only in-frame clones here, not all; method: immunoSEQ multiplex PCR. This table holds about 270,000 clones, roughly 70% found once. The sample taken for sequencing was PBMCs. The receptors here all came from a female donor in good health and CMV-seronegative.

The chain uses TRBV6-5 and TRBJ2-7; 7 nucleotides match TRBD1. Per germline, CDR1 MNHEY and CDR2 SVGAGI. With V trimmed by 2 bases and J by 3 bases, 4 bases remained unmatched. This CDR3 is 14 amino acids long. The CDR3 loop is CASSYGQGDYEQYF. CDR3 bases: TGTGCCAGCAGTTACGGTCAGGGGGACTACGAGCAGTACTTC.

The chain carries TRBV12-5 and TRBJ2-7, with TRBD1 identical over 8 bases. Germline values: CDR1 LGHNT, CDR2 FRNRAP. The V segment lost 6 bases and the J segment 0 bases; nucleotides outside the gene matches: 10. The CDR3 is made up of 16 amino acids. CDR3 region: CASGTGTGLSSYEQYF. The CDR3 DNA reads as TGTGCTAGTGGCACAGGGACAGGCCTTAGCTCCTACGAGCAGTACTTC.

The chain is built from TRBV27 and TRBJ2-3, with 8 nucleotides matching TRBD2. The germline V gene has CDR1 MNHEY and CDR2 SMNVEV (reference sequence). The CDR3 sequence is 18 residues long. The junction had 17 bases not matched to a gene; V was cut back by 5 bases and J by 4 bases. CDR3 in DNA: TGTGCCAGCAGTCCCCGACTCCTCAGACTAGCGCTCGCAGATACGCAGTATTTT. Protein sequence: CASSPRLLRLALADTQYF.

In regard to this clone: One end of the junction does not line up with germline, which may come from a read error. CDR3 coding DNA: TGTTCCAGCAGCTTAGGGACTAGCCCCTACGAGCAGTACTTC. It yields the protein CSSSLGTSPYEQYF. The chain uses TRBV7-9 and TRBJ2-7, with TRBD2 matching over 9 bases. This CDR3 region has 14 residues. Germline V gene lookup returns CDR1 SEHNR and CDR2 FQNEAQ (reference sequence).

The V and J genes are TRBV7-3 and TRBJ1-2, with D uncertain. Germline loops: CDR1 SGHTA, CDR2 FQGTGA. The V gene lost 1 base and the J gene lost 3 bases, with 6 bases spanning the gap. This CDR3 comprises 13 residues. The CDR3 nucleotides read TGTGCCAGCAGCTTAAACTCTTACTATGGCTACACCTTC. The encoded protein is CASSLNSYYGYTF.

The chain links TRBV19 to TRBJ1-1; D remains ambiguous. The CDR3 is made up of 13 amino acids. The ends were cut back, 6 bases at V and 6 bases at J, with 14 bases in the middle. Germline CDR1 and CDR2: LNHDA and SQIVND (reference sequence). DNA of the CDR3: TGTGCCAGTAGGCCCGGAGCTTTCCCTGAAGCTTTCTTT. Translated, it gives CASRPGAFPEAFF.

The V and J genes are TRBV19 and TRBJ2-7, with TRBD2 identical over 7 bases. Unmatched junction bases numbered 15, after V lost 9 bases and J lost 7 bases. CDR1 is LNHDA, CDR2 SQIVND, per germline (reference sequence). The CDR3 has 14 residues. The CDR3 DNA reads as TGTGCCAGCAAGACCTTCGGCTCAGCGGGGGAGCAGTACTTC. This sequence encodes CASKTFGSAGEQYF.

V and J are TRBV2 and TRBJ1-1; tentative D call: TRBD1 (6 bases). This CDR3 contains 15 residues. The germline CDR1 and CDR2 sequences are SNHLY and FYNNEI. V lost 4 bases and J 0 bases, leaving 12 bases between the germline ends. This chain's CDR3 is CASSGPTGLNTEAFF. The CDR3 DNA is TGTGCCAGCAGTGGTCCGACAGGCTTGAACACTGAAGCTTTCTTT.

The CDR3 reads CASSLVSGQGEKLFF. The CDR3 coding sequence is TGTGCCAGCAGCTTAGTTTCCGGACAGGGGGAAAAACTGTTTTTT. The J gene is TRBJ1-4, the V gene TRBV7-2; 9 nucleotides line up with TRBD1. Germline CDR1 SGHTA, CDR2 FQGNSA. Trimming cost V 1 base and J 8 bases; bases outside gene matches: 5. This CDR3 region has 15 residues.

The chain couples TRBV28 to TRBJ2-2; TRBD1 might be the D (6 bases). The CDR3 extends over 15 amino acids. The V gene's germline CDR1 is MDHEN and CDR2 SYDVKM. V lost 4 bases, J lost 5 bases, and 14 bases lay in between. The CDR3 loop is CASSSIGQNTGELFF. The CDR3 DNA follows: TGTGCCAGCAGTTCAATCGGACAGAATACCGGGGAGCTGTTTTTT.

This chain connects TRBV4-2 to TRBJ2-1; 10 bases line up with TRBD2. Germline V gene sequence: CDR1 LGHNA, CDR2 YNFKEQ. With 0 bases clipped from V and 10 bases from J, the junction kept 9 bases outside the gene matches. CDR3 length: 16 residues. The CDR3 DNA sequence: TGTGCCAGCAGCCAAGAAACTAGCGGGGCGAGCTGGGAGCAGTTCTTC. This gives the protein CASSQETSGASWEQFF.

This chain joins TRBV28 and TRBJ1-2; D perhaps matches TRBD1 (5 bases). The CDR3 is 14 amino acids. V dropped 2 bases and J dropped 4 bases, with 11 bases sitting between them. Germline loops: CDR1 MDHEN, CDR2 SYDVKM. The CDR3 bases are TGTGCCAGCAGTTTAGGGGCCGAGATCTATGGCTACACCTTC. Protein: CASSLGAEIYGYTF.

Remarks on this clone: Sequence at one end of the junction differs from germline and may be a read error. The rearrangement joins TRBV28 to TRBJ1-2; D unresolved. The germline V gene encodes CDR1 MDHEN and CDR2 SYDVKM. The CDR3 is 13 amino acids. CDR3 residues: CASSSRPDYGYTF. In DNA form, the CDR3 reads TGTGCCAGCAGTTCCCGACCGGACTACGGCTACACCTTC.

For the CDR3, the DNA is TGTGCCAGTAGTATTAATGAAGGGGGCGAGACTGAAGCTTTCTTT. Translated: CASSINEGGETEAFF. V gene TRBV19 combines with J gene TRBJ1-1, with 7 bases identical to TRBD1. This CDR3 has 15 residues. The V segment lost 3 bases and the J segment 5 bases; nucleotides outside the gene matches: 9. Germline V lookup: CDR1 LNHDA, CDR2 SQIVND (reference sequence).

The J gene is TRBJ2-5, the V gene TRBV6-1; the match to TRBD1 covers 10 bases. V was clipped by 2 bases and J by 12 bases; unmatched bases: 12. The CDR3 sequence is 15 residues long. The germline V gene encodes CDR1 MNHNS and CDR2 SASEGT. CDR3 sequence reads: CASSEPPGTGESEYF. Written as DNA, the CDR3 is TGTGCCAGCAGTGAACCTCCTGGGACAGGGGAGAGCGAGTACTTC.

The chain combines TRBV11-2 with TRBJ1-2, with 10 bases matching TRBD1. From germline, CDR1 is SGHAT and CDR2 FQNNGV. The V and J ends lost 5 bases and 8 bases, in that order; junction bases with no gene match: 11. CDR3 length: 15 residues. This chain's CDR3 is CASSLEGTGVAGYTF. CDR3 nucleotides: TGTGCCAGCAGCCTGGAAGGGACAGGGGTTGCGGGCTACACCTTC.

J is TRBJ2-7 and V is TRBV7-3; the match to TRBD2 covers 11 bases. In germline, CDR1 is SGHTA, CDR2 FQGTGA. CDR3 length: 15 residues. V was pared by 5 bases and J by 3 bases, with 6 bases of the junction left unmatched. The CDR3 sequence: CASSPAGTSGYEQYF. The CDR3 DNA reads as TGTGCCAGCAGCCCCGCCGGGACTAGCGGCTACGAGCAGTACTTC.

With respect to this clone: Mismatch with germline at one junction end may stem from a read error. The chain uses TRBV7-7 and TRBJ2-2; TRBD2 is a possible D gene (5 bases). CDR1 SSHAT and CDR2 FNYEAQ come from the germline V gene (reference sequence). This CDR3 contains 13 residues. The CDR3 loop is CASSRGHAGELFF. The CDR3 coding sequence is TGTGCTAGCAGCCGGGGTCACGCCGGGGAGCTGTTTTTT. The whole variable domain, remainder taken from reference TRBV7-7 and TRBJ2-2, is GAGVSQSPRYKVTKRGQDVTLRCDPISSHATLYWYQQALGQGPEFLTYFNYEAQPDKSGLPSDRFSAERPEGSISTLTIQRTEQRDSAMYRCASSRGHAGELFFGEGSRLTVL.

The chain is built from TRBV27 and TRBJ2-6; 8 bases align to TRBD1. V shed 1 base and J 0 bases; nucleotides not matched to a gene: 5. The length of the CDR3 is 18 residues. CDR1 MNHEY and CDR2 SMNVEV come from the germline V gene (reference sequence). In DNA, the CDR3 is TGTGCCAGCAGTTTATACGGGACAGGCCTCTCTGGGGCCAACGTCCTGACTTTC. Its translation: CASSLYGTGLSGANVLTF.

The chain couples TRBV4-1 to TRBJ2-1; TRBD2 matches 10 bases. The junction had 9 bases not matched to a gene; V was cut back by 5 bases and J by 8 bases. The germline CDR1 and CDR2 sequences are MGHRA and YSYEKL. This CDR3 is 15 amino acids long. The DNA for the CDR3 is TGCGCCAGCAGCACTACTAGCGGGACAATCTATGAGCAGTTCTTC. Its translation: CASSTTSGTIYEQFF.